Below, one TCR beta chain is given with its context. CDR1 and CDR2 from the germline V gene are MNHEY and SVGAGI. Unmatched junction bases numbered 5, after V lost 6 bases and J lost 1 base. CDR3 length: 15 residues. Original data processing: Amplifying reference gene primers gave estimates of nucleated cell counts. Produced via immunoSEQ multiplex PCR; TCRdb's table is partial and in-frame only. The V and J calls and clone size come from that table; D and trimming were worked out from the DNA. The sample includes about 150,000 clones, roughly 80% of them seen just once. This sample was taken from a study of blood T cell repertoires in COVID-19. Looking at the study overall: Donors in the United States, Italy and Spain gave samples during acute or convalescent COVID-19. T cells, B-cell-depleted T cells, or PBMCs supplied cDNA or gDNA.

This TCR came from a human donor in a cohort sampled during active COVID-19. Specimen: peripheral blood. The V and J genes are TRBV6-5 and TRBJ1-3, with 8 bases matching TRBD1. DNA for the CDR3: TGTGCCAGCAGAGACAGGGGCTGGTCTGGAAACACCATATATTTT. It specifies CASRDRGWSGNTIYF.